These 16 T cell receptor beta chains share one sample of origin, sequenced in a study of T cell responses to AZD1222 COVID-19 vaccine. Some clones are missing from TCRdb's copy, which holds only in-frame ones; the method was immunoSEQ multiplex PCR. The sample has about 150,000 clones, over 85% seen once; the top ten hold just over 5%. This material consisted of peripheral blood, taken on day 0 of AZD1222 vaccination. These receptors were taken from an adult in good health.

V usage is TRBV6-5 and J usage is TRBJ1-3; D is uncertain. Germline V gene sequence: CDR1 MNHEY, CDR2 SVGAGI. CDR3 length: 14 amino acids. Trimming cost V 4 bases and J 2 bases, with 9 bases left between them. CDR3 residues: CASSSPPPGNTIYF. The DNA of the CDR3 is TGTGCCAGCAGTTCGCCTCCACCTGGAAACACCATATATTTT.

This chain joins TRBV5-5 and TRBJ2-5, with TRBD2 as a possible D gene (6 bases). The germline V and J ends were trimmed by 8 bases and 4 bases, with 15 bases remaining between them. This CDR3 is 13 amino acids long. Germline V lookup: CDR1 SGHKS, CDR2 YYEKEE (reference sequence). The chain's CDR3 is CAREDGGSETQYF. CDR3 in DNA: TGTGCCAGAGAGGATGGGGGGTCAGAGACCCAGTACTTC.

This clone was seen once. This chain joins TRBV5-1 and TRBJ2-7, with 11 bases lining up with TRBD1. This CDR3 has 16 residues. Germline loops: CDR1 SGHRS, CDR2 YFSETQ. Trimming cost V 5 bases and J 3 bases; bases outside gene matches: 10. CDR3 nucleotides: TGCGCCAGCAGGCCCGGGGCTGGGACAGGGGGCTACGAGCAGTACTTC. Protein: CASRPGAGTGGYEQYF.

This clone was found once. The V gene is TRBV2, the J gene TRBJ1-2, with 9 bases aligning to TRBD1. The CDR3 runs to 11 residues. CDR1 and CDR2 (germline): SNHLY, FYNNEI. The J segment lost 8 bases and the V segment lost 8 bases, leaving 3 bases of the junction unmatched. CDR3 loop: CASGQGRGYTF. CDR3 sequence (DNA): TGTGCCAGCGGACAGGGGAGGGGCTACACCTTC.

The rearrangement links TRBV5-4 to TRBJ2-3; possibly TRBD2 for D (5 bases). V was trimmed by 2 bases and J by 4 bases, leaving 14 bases between them. The CDR3 spans 15 residues. Germline loops: CDR1 SGHNT, CDR2 YYREEE (reference sequence). The CDR3 spells CASSFERENSDTQYF. CDR3 coding DNA: TGTGCCAGCAGCTTCGAAAGGGAGAACTCAGATACGCAGTATTTT.

V gene TRBV5-4 combines with J gene TRBJ1-2; perhaps TRBD1 as D (5 bases). Germline CDR1 reads SGHNT; CDR2 reads YYREEE (reference sequence). V shed 3 bases and J shed 4 bases, with 13 bases lying between them. The CDR3 is 14 amino acids. The CDR3 nucleotides are TGTGCCAGCAGCTCCCTGACAGATTTCTATGGCTACACCTTC. This translates into CASSSLTDFYGYTF.

The rearrangement joins TRBV19 to TRBJ2-1, with TRBD2 identical over 7 bases. The CDR3 runs 15 residues. Germline V gene sequence: CDR1 LNHDA, CDR2 SQIVND (reference sequence). Trimming at V came to 7 bases and at J to 7 bases, leaving 13 bases not matched to a gene. The CDR3 loop reads CASTLSHGEGNEQFF. CDR3 nucleotide sequence: TGTGCCAGTACCCTCTCCCACGGGGAGGGGAATGAGCAGTTCTTC. Full variable domain (missing parts from reference TRBV19 and TRBJ2-1): DGGITQSPKYLFRKEGQNVTLSCEQNLNHDAMYWYRQDPGQGLRLIYYSQIVNDFQKGDIAEGYSVSREKKESFPLTVTSAQKNPTAFYLCASTLSHGEGNEQFFGPGTRLTVL.

The chain employs TRBV19 and TRBJ2-7; TRBD2 matches at 7 bases. Germline V lookup: CDR1 LNHDA, CDR2 SQIVND (reference sequence). V gave up 8 bases and J gave up 2 bases; unmatched junction bases: 6. This CDR3 is 13 amino acids long. The CDR3 DNA is TGTGCCAGTGCAGGACTAGTCCCCTACGAGCAGTACTTC. This sequence encodes CASAGLVPYEQYF.

The J gene is TRBJ2-3, the V gene TRBV19; TRBD2 might be the D (6 bases). Trimming cost V 4 bases and J 4 bases, with 12 bases left between them. Germline V CDR1 and CDR2: LNHDA, SQIVND (reference sequence). CDR3 size: 14 residues. CDR3 loop: CASSTDRRADTQYF. In DNA form, the CDR3 reads TGTGCCAGTAGTACCGATCGGAGGGCAGATACGCAGTATTTT. The variable domain in full, with the rest retrieved from reference TRBV19 and TRBJ2-3, is DGGITQSPKYLFRKEGQNVTLSCEQNLNHDAMYWYRQDPGQGLRLIYYSQIVNDFQKGDIAEGYSVSREKKESFPLTVTSAQKNPTAFYLCASSTDRRADTQYFGPGTRLTVL.

The table lists this clone with a count of one. The CDR3 loop reads CASSRVYGYTF. CDR3 coding DNA: TGTGCCAGCAGTCGAGTCTATGGCTACACCTTC. The gene calls are TRBV6-2 or TRBV6-3 and TRBJ1-2; D unclear. This CDR3 comprises 11 residues. Deletions cut 5 bases from V and 4 bases from J, with 5 bases between. From germline, CDR1 is MNHEY and CDR2 SVGEGT.

This rearrangement joins TRBV5-1 to TRBJ2-1; TRBD2 matches at 10 bases. CDR1 and CDR2 from the germline V gene are SGHRS and YFSETQ. The CDR3 contains 14 residues. After removal of 4 bases from V and 6 bases from J, the junction contained 4 bases not matched to a gene. Here the CDR3 reads CASSRGLAINEQFF. CDR3 bases: TGCGCCAGCAGCAGGGGACTAGCGATCAATGAGCAGTTCTTC.

The chain uses TRBV7-9 and TRBJ2-7, with 9 bases aligning to TRBD1. The V and J ends lost 2 bases and 4 bases, in that order; junction bases with no gene match: 9. Looked up from germline, CDR1 is SEHNR and CDR2 is FQNEAQ (reference sequence). The CDR3 length is 16 residues. CDR3 sequence (DNA): TGTGCCAGCAGCTTACGGGACAGGGAGGGTCGGTACGAGCAGTACTTC. It specifies CASSLRDREGRYEQYF.

The chain recombines TRBV5-4 with TRBJ1-4; D gene uncertain. The CDR3 runs to 13 residues. Trimming took 3 bases from V and 8 from J, leaving 11 bases between them. Germline V gene sequence: CDR1 SGHNT, CDR2 YYREEE (reference sequence). The CDR3 here is CASSSTLGEKLFF. In DNA form, the CDR3 reads TGTGCCAGCAGCTCGACACTGGGGGAAAAACTGTTTTTT.

The chain couples TRBV25-1 to TRBJ2-2; tentatively, D is TRBD2 (6 bases). Looked up from germline, CDR1 is MGHDK and CDR2 is SYGVNS. V was clipped by 1 base and J by 1 base, with 13 bases between them. This CDR3 is 17 amino acids long. In DNA, the CDR3 is TGTGCCAGCAGTGAATTAGCCGGGACTGAGAACACCGGGGAGCTGTTTTTT. This sequence encodes CASSELAGTENTGELFF.

This rearrangement joins TRBV24-1 to TRBJ2-3; maybe TRBD2 (5 bases). CDR3 length equals 15 residues. The V gene lost 2 bases and the J gene lost 4 bases, with 12 bases spanning the gap. In germline, CDR1 is KGHDR, CDR2 SFDVKD. The CDR3 here is CATSDSASRSDTQYF. For the CDR3, the DNA is TGTGCCACCAGTGATTCGGCTAGCCGCTCAGATACGCAGTATTTT.

The DNA of the CDR3 is TGTGCCAGCAGTCTTACAGGGTCCCTTAGCGGCTACACCTTC. Protein product: CASSLTGSLSGYTF. The rearrangement uses TRBV3-1 (or the pseudogene TRBV3-2) and TRBJ1-2; tentatively, D is TRBD1 (6 bases). Germline CDR1 is LGHDT and CDR2 is YNNKEL (reference sequence). The CDR3 runs to 14 residues. V was clipped by 6 bases and J by 8 bases, with 19 bases between them.